These T cell receptor beta chains were read from a single sample in a study of OX40 agonist ivuxolimab in advanced cancers. Only in-frame clones appear in the TCRdb table, and some are missing; sequencing was by immunoSEQ multiplex PCR. The data show 44,000 or so clones, approximately 91% seen once. Source: CD4+ or CD8+ T cells sorted from blood, taken in a trial of the OX40 agonist ivuxolimab. The receptors here all came from an adult with an advanced solid tumor such as melanoma, head and neck, liver or kidney cancer. CDR3s include the opening cysteine and the closing phenylalanine or tryptophan. A D gene is named only where the DNA matches it firmly. The size entry is marked missing in some rows and otherwise reads once, few, many or a size class.

abundance	d_gene	j_gene	v_gene	CDR3nt	CDR3aa
.	TRBD2	TRBJ2-7	TRBV9	TGTGCCAGCACTCCTTTGGGACGCGGGGGCGAGCAGTACTTC	CASTPLGRGGEQYF
.	TRBD2	TRBJ2-1	TRBV11-2	TGTGCCAGCAGCTTCACTAGCGGGGGGGATCTCAATGAGCAGTTCTTC	CASSFTSGGDLNEQFF
.	TRBD2	TRBJ2-3	TRBV7-9	TGTGCCAGCAGCTCTACTAGCGGGAGGGCCGTAATTCCAGATACGCAGTATTTT	CASSSTSGRAVIPDTQYF
.	.	TRBJ1-1	TRBV5-1	TGCGCCAGCAGCTTGGAGGGAGGTATGAACACTGAAGCTTTCTTT	CASSLEGGMNTEAFF
.	.	TRBJ2-7	TRBV19	TGTGCCAGTAGTCCGCAGGGTGGGTCCCACGAGCAGTACTTC	CASSPQGGSHEQYF
.	.	TRBJ1-4	TRBV19	TGTGCCAGTAGTATAATAGGGGGGCCTAATGAAAAACTGTTTTTT	CASSIIGGPNEKLFF
.	TRBD1	TRBJ2-7	TRBV5-6	TGTGCCAGCAGCGCGGGTCGACAGGGAAACTACGAGCAGTACTTC	CASSAGRQGNYEQYF
.	TRBD1	TRBJ1-2	TRBV6-6	TGTGCCAGCAAGGCCAGGGGGGCCGGGTATGGCTACACCTTC	CASKARGAGYGYTF
.	.	TRBJ1-1	TRBV19	TGTGCCAGTAGTCTTGTTTCCACGAACACTGAAGCTTTCTTT	CASSLVSTNTEAFF
once	TRBD1	TRBJ1-2	TRBV15	TGTGCCACCAGCACCAGACAGGGGGCTGCGAACTATGGCCACACCTTC	CATSTRQGAANYGHTF
.	.	TRBJ1-2	TRBV4-1	TGCGCCAGCAGCCAAAACACGGGCGGCTACACCTTC	CASSQNTGGYTF
medium-sized	.	TRBJ2-7	TRBV11-2	TGTGCCAGCAGCTTTAGCCCGGGTATGGGGAACTACGAGCAGTACTTC	CASSFSPGMGNYEQYF
.	.	TRBJ2-5	TRBV9	TGTGCCAGCAGCGGCCCGCCCCAAGAGACCCAGTACTTC	CASSGPPQETQYF
.	TRBD1	TRBJ2-1	TRBV4-1	TGCGCCAGCAGCCCGAGTACAGGGGCCAATGAGCAGTTCTTC	CASSPSTGANEQFF
.	.	TRBJ2-7	TRBV15	TGTGCCACCGGACGTAGCTCCTACGAGCAGTACTTC	CATGRSSYEQYF
.	TRBD2	TRBJ2-3	TRBV28	TGTGCCAGCAGAGGACTAGCGGGAGGGCGTGGCACAGATACGCAGTATTTT	CASRGLAGGRGTDTQYF
.	TRBD1	TRBJ1-5	TRBV25-1	TGTGCCAGCTCAACAGGGGGCGGGCAGCCCCAGCATTTT	CASSTGGGQPQHF
.	.	TRBJ1-6	TRBV11-2	TGTGCCAGCAGCTTAGTTGAAGTCTCCTCACCCCTCCACTTT	CASSLVEVSSPLHF
.	TRBD2	TRBJ2-1	TRBV5-1	TGCGCCAGCAGCCACCGGGGGGGTTCCTACAATGAGCAGTTCTTC	CASSHRGGSYNEQFF
.	TRBD1	TRBJ2-5	TRBV19	TGTGCCAGTAGTCTACAGGGGGCGGCGGAGACCCAGTACTTC	CASSLQGAAETQYF
.	TRBD2	TRBJ2-3	TRBV14	TGTGCCAGCAGCCAAGAGGGACTAGCGGGAGTGTCAGGCACAGATACGCAGTATTTT	CASSQEGLAGVSGTDTQYF
.	.	TRBJ1-2	TRBV19	TGTGCCAGTAGTATTGGGCTGGGCTACACCTTC	CASSIGLGYTF
.	.	TRBJ2-7	TRBV5-4	TGTGCCAGCAGCTTGGGAGGTACGGGGGAGCAGTACTTC	CASSLGGTGEQYF
.	.	TRBJ1-5	TRBV28	TGTGCCAGCAGTCAGGATAGCAATCAGCCCCAGCATTTT	CASSQDSNQPQHF
.	.	TRBJ1-2	TRBV19	TGTGCCAGTACTCGGGGTGGACAGGGCTACACCTTC	CASTRGGQGYTF
once	TRBD1	TRBJ2-7	TRBV2	TGTGCCAGCGACCAGGGGACAGTCTACGAGCAGTACTTC	CASDQGTVYEQYF
.	.	TRBJ2-2	TRBV7-9	TGTGCCAGCAGCTTGAATTACGCCACCGGGGAGCTGTTTTTT	CASSLNYATGELFF
.	TRBD1	TRBJ1-1	TRBV4-2	TGTGCCAGCAGCCAAGAGCGGACAGGGGGCAGCTGGGGCACTGAAGCTTTCTTT	CASSQERTGGSWGTEAFF
.	.	TRBJ2-2	TRBV7-6	TGTGCCAGCAGTCCAATCGGACCCGGGGAGCTGTTTTTT	CASSPIGPGELFF
.	.	TRBJ1-2	TRBV6-1	TGTGCCAGCAGAGAATCCCCTTACGACAGGTTTACCTATGGCTACACCTTC	CASRESPYDRFTYGYTF
once	.	TRBJ2-2	TRBV11-1	TGTGCCAGCAGCCGACGAGGCCCCGACAGTGCCATGAACACCGGGGAGCTGTTTTTT	CASSRRGPDSAMNTGELFF
.	.	TRBJ1-2	TRBV30	TGTGCCTGGCTCAACTCAGGGTCCTATGGCTACACCTTC	CAWLNSGSYGYTF
.	TRBD1	TRBJ2-2	TRBV19	TGTGCCAGTAGTATAGGTACAGGGGGATACACCGGGGAGCTGTTTTTT	CASSIGTGGYTGELFF
.	.	TRBJ2-2	TRBV19	TGTGCCAGTAGTATAACCAACACCGGGGAGCTGTTTTTT	CASSITNTGELFF
.	.	TRBJ1-1	TRBV7-2	TGTGCCAGCAGCTTTTCCCCCACTCGGACCTCTGAAGCTTTCTTT	CASSFSPTRTSEAFF
.	TRBD2	TRBJ2-3	TRBV5-1	TGCGCCAGCAGCTTGGGCAGCGGGGGGGCAAGAGATACGCAGTATTTT	CASSLGSGGARDTQYF
.	.	TRBJ2-5	TRBV27	TGTGCCAGCAGTCCGGCCGCTTGGAGAGCCCAGTACTTC	CASSPAAWRAQYF
once	.	TRBJ2-1	TRBV19	TGTGCCAGTACGGCCTCGAGCTCCTACAATGAGCAGTTCTTC	CASTASSSYNEQFF
.	.	TRBJ2-7	TRBV2	TGTGCCAGCACCGAGGACAGTGGCGAGCAGTACTTC	CASTEDSGEQYF
few	.	TRBJ1-4	TRBV19	TGTGCCAGTATGAGGGCAGCTGCAACTAATGAAAAACTGTTTTTT	CASMRAAATNEKLFF
once	.	TRBJ1-1	TRBV30	TGTGCCTGGAGTGTAGGTGTTCCTGGGTTTGACACTGAAGCTTTCTTT	CAWSVGVPGFDTEAFF
.	TRBD1	TRBJ1-1	TRBV19	TGTGCCAGTAGTATGGGGCAGGGGGTAAAAGCTTTCTTT	CASSMGQGVKAFF
.	.	TRBJ2-5	TRBV27	TGTGCCAGCAGTTTCGGGCTAGCAGGACGAGAGACCCAGTACTTC	CASSFGLAGRETQYF
.	.	TRBJ1-2	TRBV11-2	TGCGCGGCGGCAGGGGATTATCTTGGCTACACCTTC	CAAAGDYLGYTF
once	TRBD1	TRBJ1-1	TRBV9	TGTGCCAGCAGCGTAGAGGATGGGACAGAAGAAGCTTTCTTT	CASSVEDGTEEAFF
.	.	TRBJ1-4	TRBV27	TGTGCCAGCAGTTTGCAGGGCGCAACTAATGAAAAACTGTTTTTT	CASSLQGATNEKLFF